These T cell receptor beta chains were read from a single sample in a study of T cells in Graves' hyperthyroidism and ophthalmopathy. TCRdb used MiXCR to reprocess the multiplex PCR reads, holding one entry per CDR3 protein. The sample gives fewer than 750,000 distinct CDR3 sequences, around 46% of which show up once; around 8% is in the top ten. The sequencing input was peripheral blood or thyroid tissue (not recorded which). Source of these receptors: a woman aged 18-35 years with Graves' hyperthyroidism. The CDR3 runs from the conserved cysteine through the conserved F or W. D genes are given only for firm matches. Size is omitted from some rows. Given values are once, few, many or a class for expanded clones.

j_call	d_call	v_call	clone_size	cdr3_nt	cdr3_aa
TRBJ2-3	-	TRBV7-2	-	TGTGCCAGCAGTGGGGGAGCCACAGGTACGCAGTATTTT	CASSGGATGTQYF
TRBJ2-7	-	TRBV6-5	many	TGTGCCAGCAGTGAAGAGGCGACAGGAGCCTACGAGCAGTACTTC	CASSEEATGAYEQYF
TRBJ2-2	-	TRBV5-1	-	TGCGCCAGCAGCTCTGGACAGTCCTACAAGGTGCTGTTTTTT	CASSSGQSYKVLFF
TRBJ2-7	TRBD2	TRBV27	many	TGTGCCAGCAGCCTAGCGGGAAAGGAGGTCGAGCAGTACTTC	CASSLAGKEVEQYF
TRBJ2-2	-	TRBV12-3/TRBV12-4	many	TGTGCCAGCAGTCTCCTATTGGGGGTTTACACCGGGGAGCTGTTTTTT	CASSLLLGVYTGELFF
TRBJ1-2	-	TRBV19	once	TGTGCCAGTAGTATGTGGGACTCTGATGGCTACACCTTC	CASSMWDSDGYTF
TRBJ1-2	-	TRBV12-3/TRBV12-4	-	TGTGCCAGCAGTGGGCAGGCTGGCTATGGCTACACCTTC	CASSGQAGYGYTF
TRBJ2-7	TRBD1	TRBV27	few	TGTGCCAGCAGTACGACAGGGGGCAAATACGAGCAGTACTTC	CASSTTGGKYEQYF
TRBJ2-7	-	TRBV12-3/TRBV12-4	-	TGTGCCAGCAGCTCGGGGGCTGGGGCCAACTCCTACAAGCAGTACTTC	CASSSGAGANSYKQYF
TRBJ2-7	-	TRBV12-3/TRBV12-4	-	TGTGCCAGCAGTAACCCCATTACAGAGTACGAGCAGTACTTC	CASSNPITEYEQYF
TRBJ2-7	-	TRBV10-3	-	TGTGCCATCAGTGAGAAGATGGGGTTGGAGCAGTACTTC	CAISEKMGLEQYF
TRBJ1-6	-	TRBV6-1	many	TGTGCCAGCAGTGAATATAGATCACCCCTCCACTTT	CASSEYRSPLHF
TRBJ1-2	-	TRBV24-1	-	TGTGCCACCAGTGATCCGGCGGCGGGTTCGCGAGGCTACACCTTC	CATSDPAAGSRGYTF
TRBJ2-2	TRBD2	TRBV19	many	TGTGCCAGTAGTACCCCGGCGACTAGCGGCACCGGGGAGCTGTTTTTT	CASSTPATSGTGELFF
TRBJ2-2	TRBD2	TRBV6-2/TRBV6-3	few	TGTGCCAGCGGTGGACTAGCGGGAAGGGGCACCGGGGAGCTGTTTTTT	CASGGLAGRGTGELFF
TRBJ2-7	TRBD2	TRBV25-1	many	TGTGCCAGCAGTGAATTCAGTCTAGCGGGTATGATCGAGCAGTACTTC	CASSEFSLAGMIEQYF
TRBJ1-5	-	TRBV19	many	TGTGCCAGTAGTATAGTCGGGGGGATTAATCAGCCCCAGCATTTT	CASSIVGGINQPQHF
TRBJ1-4	-	TRBV20-1	-	TGCAGTGCACCCACAGAGAACACGAATGAAAAACTGTTTTTT	CSAPTENTNEKLFF
TRBJ2-1	TRBD1	TRBV25-1	few	TGTGCCACTTCGGACAGGGGTATCTCCTACAATGAGCAGTTCTTC	CATSDRGISYNEQFF
TRBJ2-7	-	TRBV12-3/TRBV12-4	many	TGTGCTTGCCGGTTAAGGGGATTATACGAGCAGTACTTC	CACRLRGLYEQYF
TRBJ1-2	-	TRBV20-1	once	TGCAGTGCTAGGTGGCTCGGAGTCTATGGCTACACCTTC	CSARWLGVYGYTF
TRBJ1-4	-	TRBV7-8	-	TGTGCCAGCAGCTTAGATGATAGAGAGCAGGACGAAAAACTGTTTTTT	CASSLDDREQDEKLFF
TRBJ2-5	-	TRBV4-1	many	TGCGCCAGCAGCCGGGCGGGGAAGGGAGGAGAGACCCAGTACTTC	CASSRAGKGGETQYF
TRBJ2-5	-	TRBV24-1	-	TGTGCCCAAGAGAGAGAGACCCAGTACTTC	CAQERETQYF
TRBJ2-7	-	TRBV20-1	-	TGCAGTGCTAGTCAGGGGGCGGGAGACCACGAGCAGTACTTC	CSASQGAGDHEQYF
TRBJ2-1	TRBD2	TRBV10-3	-	TGTGCCATCAGTGAGCAGGGCGGGGGATACAATGGGCAGTTCTTC	CAISEQGGGYNGQFF
TRBJ1-3	-	TRBV5-1	-	TGCGCCAGCAGCTCGAACGGACAGGGAAACACCATATATTTT	CASSSNGQGNTIYF
TRBJ2-2	-	TRBV2	-	TGTGCCAGCAGGCAGCCCTTGAAAACCGGGGAGCTGTTTTTT	CASRQPLKTGELFF
TRBJ1-6	-	TRBV11-3	many	TGTGCCAGCAGCTTAGATTTGGGGGAGGGGGACTCACCCCTCCACTTT	CASSLDLGEGDSPLHF
TRBJ2-7	TRBD1	TRBV19	-	TGTGCCAGTAGTGAGGGACAGGAGTCCGCCTACGAGCAGTACTTC	CASSEGQESAYEQYF
TRBJ2-7	TRBD2	TRBV20-1	few	TGCAGTGCCGGGGGGGGGGACAACTACGAGCAGTACTTC	CSAGGGDNYEQYF
TRBJ1-1	-	TRBV10-2	many	TGCGCCAGCAGCCAGGACATGAACACTGAAGCTTTCTTT	CASSQDMNTEAFF
TRBJ2-5	-	TRBV7-2	many	TGTGCCAGCAGCTGGGGTCTCGCGAGCGAGACCCAGTACTTC	CASSWGLASETQYF
TRBJ2-7	-	TRBV27	many	TGTGCCAGCAGTACGTATCAGGGAGAAGGCTACGAGCAGTACTTC	CASSTYQGEGYEQYF
TRBJ1-1	-	TRBV7-9	many	TGTGCCAGCAGCTCAGAGGCGAATGAAGCTTTCTTT	CASSSEANEAFF
TRBJ2-7	-	TRBV6-1	few	TGTGCCAGCAAGTCCCGGGACTCCGTAGGGGAGCAGTACTTC	CASKSRDSVGEQYF
TRBJ2-2	-	TRBV7-9	many	TGTGCCAGCAGTCGTTTGGGTAGGGGAGGCAACACCGGGGAGCTGTTTTTT	CASSRLGRGGNTGELFF
TRBJ1-2	TRBD1	TRBV29-1	-	TGCAGCTCCCGGGACAGGGTGGACTATGGCTACACCTTC	CSSRDRVDYGYTF
TRBJ2-5	-	TRBV7-9	-	TGTGCCAGCAGCGCTACAACAGGGAAAGAGACCCAGTACTTC	CASSATTGKETQYF
TRBJ2-7	-	TRBV9	many	TGTGCCAGCACCCATGGGGCTAGCGACTCCTACGAGCAGTACTTC	CASTHGASDSYEQYF
TRBJ2-3	TRBD2	TRBV7-8	-	TGTGCCAGCAGCCAAGAGTTTGCGGGAGGCAGCACAGATACGCAGTATTTT	CASSQEFAGGSTDTQYF
TRBJ1-1	-	TRBV7-7	-	TGTGCCAGCAGCCAAGGACTAGCGACTGAAGCTTTCTTT	CASSQGLATEAFF
TRBJ1-2	-	TRBV24-1	-	TGTGCCACCAGCCCCGGGGCTAACTATGGCTACACCTTC	CATSPGANYGYTF
TRBJ2-1	TRBD2	TRBV12-3/TRBV12-4	-	TGTGCCAGCAGGCTAGCGGGAGTCCACAATGAGCAGTTCTTC	CASRLAGVHNEQFF
TRBJ2-6	-	TRBV24-1	many	TGTGCCACCAGTGATCCCCGTCACAGGGCTGGGGCCAACGTCCTGACTTTC	CATSDPRHRAGANVLTF